This is a list of T cell receptor beta chains from one sample in a study of blood T cell repertoires in COVID-19. Assay: immunoSEQ multiplex PCR; the TCRdb copy retains only in-frame clones and omits some. Of about 400,000 clones in the sample, approximately 90% are singletons; the top ten hold approximately 1%. The sample taken for sequencing was PBMCs or T cells enriched from blood (not recorded which). These receptors came from a woman in her 30s with acute COVID-19. Both conserved end residues are part of each CDR3. D genes are given only for firm matches. Size is omitted from some rows. Given values are once, few, many or a class for expanded clones.

>-|-|TRBJ1-4|TRBV4-1
TGCGCCAGCAGCCAATTAGGACGGAGGCGAGAAAAACTGTTTTTT
CASSQLGRRREKLFF
>-|-|TRBJ1-1|TRBV5-1
TGCGCCAGCAGCTTGGATGCCAGATCGGGGACTGAAGCTTTCTTT
CASSLDARSGTEAFF
>-|TRBD1|TRBJ1-2|TRBV5-4
TGTGCCAGCAGCTATGCCGGGACAGGGTACGGCTACACCTTC
CASSYAGTGYGYTF
>-|TRBD1|TRBJ1-5|TRBV5-6
TGTGCCAGCAGCCAAGGACAGGGGTTTAGCAATCAGCCCCAGCATTTT
CASSQGQGFSNQPQHF
>-|TRBD1|TRBJ2-7|TRBV6-5
TGTGCCAGCAGTCGACAGGGAGCCTCCTACGAGCAGTACTTC
CASSRQGASYEQYF
>-|TRBD1|TRBJ2-6|TRBV11-2
TGTGCCAGCAGCTTAGTCACAGGGGTCGACGTCCTGACTTTC
CASSLVTGVDVLTF
>-|-|TRBJ1-2|TRBV30
TGTGCCTGGAGTGTCCCGGGGGGGGCAACCGGCTACACCTTC
CAWSVPGGATGYTF
>few|-|TRBJ1-5|TRBV27
TGTGCCAGCAGTTTAGGTTGGGGACACAATCAGCCCCAGCATTTT
CASSLGWGHNQPQHF
>-|-|TRBJ1-3|TRBV30
TGTGCCTGGAGTGTAAACTTCGGACAGCTCAACACCATATATTTT
CAWSVNFGQLNTIYF
>-|-|TRBJ1-5|TRBV19
TGTGCCAGTAGTATAGACCCCATAGATACCAATCAGCCCCAGCATTTT
CASSIDPIDTNQPQHF
>-|TRBD2|TRBJ2-1|TRBV9
TGTGCCAGCAGCGAGCGGACTAGCGGGGACTACAATGAGCAGTTCTTC
CASSERTSGDYNEQFF
>-|-|TRBJ1-4|TRBV19
TGTGCCAGTAGTATCGAGGTAGGAGGGCTCGGAAAACTGTTTTTT
CASSIEVGGLGKLFF
>-|TRBD2|TRBJ2-3|TRBV4-1
TGCGCCAGCAGCCTGCGACTAGCGGGGGGGCCGGCAGATACGCAGTATTTT
CASSLRLAGGPADTQYF
>once|TRBD1|TRBJ1-5|TRBV28
TGTGCCAGCAGCCCTCGACAGGGGGCGAGCAATCAGCCCCAGCATTTT
CASSPRQGASNQPQHF
>-|TRBD2|TRBJ2-1|TRBV6-2/TRBV6-3
TGTGCCAGCAGCTTCGGACTAGCGGGGCGGGTCAATGAGCAGTTCTTC
CASSFGLAGRVNEQFF
>-|-|TRBJ1-2|TRBV10-3
TGTGCCATCAGTGGCGGGACCTATGGCTACACCTTC
CAISGGTYGYTF
>-|TRBD2|TRBJ2-3|TRBV2
TGTGCCAGCAGTGTTGAACTAGCGGGGCTCACAGATACGCAGTATTTT
CASSVELAGLTDTQYF
>-|-|TRBJ2-3|TRBV10-1
TGCGCCAGCAGCGAAGGGGACTCCACAGATACGCAGTATTTT
CASSEGDSTDTQYF
>-|TRBD1|TRBJ1-3|TRBV2
TGTGCCAGCAGTAACGAACAGGGGGCCGGAAACACCATATATTTT
CASSNEQGAGNTIYF
>-|-|TRBJ2-7|TRBV6-5
TGTGCCAGCAGTTACAAGATTGGGCCGGGGGAGCAGTACTTC
CASSYKIGPGEQYF
>-|-|TRBJ1-5|TRBV9
TGTGCCAGCAGCGTAGGTTGGCATAGCAATCAGCCCCAGCATTTT
CASSVGWHSNQPQHF
>-|TRBD1|TRBJ1-2|TRBV5-1
TGCGCCAGCAGCCAGGGGGACAACTGGGGCTACACCTTC
CASSQGDNWGYTF
>once|-|TRBJ2-1|TRBV18
TGTGCCAGCTCACCACCGGTACGGAGTTACGAGCAGTTCTTC
CASSPPVRSYEQFF
>-|-|TRBJ1-5|TRBV2
TGTGCCAGCAGTGGGGGCCATAGCAATCAGCCCCAGCATTTT
CASSGGHSNQPQHF
>few|-|TRBJ1-4|TRBV21-1
TGTGCCAGCAGCAAAGAACAGGGGCCGGAGAATGAAAAACTGTTTTTT
CASSKEQGPENEKLFF
>-|-|TRBJ2-5|TRBV28
TGTGCCAGCGAAGACAGACAAGAGACCCAGTACTTC
CASEDRQETQYF
>-|-|TRBJ2-5|TRBV27
TGTGCCAGCAGTCCCACAGGGGGGGACGGAGAGACCCAGTACTTC
CASSPTGGDGETQYF
>once|-|TRBJ1-2|TRBV4-3
TGCGCCAGCAGCCAAGATCCGACAGATCGGGGCTACACCTTC
CASSQDPTDRGYTF
>-|TRBD1|TRBJ1-2|TRBV10-3
TGTGCCATCAGTGAGTTTGCCAGGGGGCCACCTAACTATGGCTACACCTTC
CAISEFARGPPNYGYTF